Sequencing of this T cell receptor beta chain was carried out in a study of Ad26.COV2.S vaccination and SARS-CoV-2 variants. Points from the study as a whole: Spike-specific responses of CD8+ and CD4+ T cells were reported to display substantial breadth after vaccination. The placebo group had lower spike-specific TCR breadth than the vaccine recipients did.

The protocol was immunoSEQ multiplex PCR, while the TCRdb copy is restricted to in-frame clones and leaves out a portion. The sample includes about 680,000 clones, roughly 90% of them seen just once. Regarding treatment: roughly 18 received Ad26.COV2.S at low or high dose, single or two shots; 5 received placebo; per-sample allocation not given. Repertoires come from day 63 after the first vaccine or placebo injection. An Ad26 vector expressing Wuhan-strain SARS-CoV-2 spike served as the vaccine. This CDR3 has 13 amino acids. J was trimmed by 5 bases and V by 4 bases; bases with no gene match: 5. Germline V gives CDR1 SGHRS, CDR2 YFSETQ. Comment on this clone: Antigen unknown.

The source of this sequence is a person aged 18-65 years who received the Ad26.COV2.S COVID-19 vaccine or a placebo. The chain has TRBV5-1 and TRBJ1-2; 7 nucleotides match TRBD1. The sequencing here drew on peripheral blood, taken in a trial of Ad26.COV2.S vaccine versus placebo. The CDR3, as DNA: TGCGCCAGCAGCCGGGACAGCAATTATGGCTACACCTTC. The encoded protein is CASSRDSNYGYTF.